Given below is one T cell receptor (beta chain) in context. No antigen is known for it. Repertoires were generated with immunoSEQ multiplex PCR, while TCRdb's copy carries only in-frame clones and drops some. The sample contains 120,000 or so clones, about 90% of which appear only once. The data derive from a study of T cell responses to AZD1222 COVID-19 vaccine. Points from the study as a whole: The CD4 TCRs associated with vaccination extended across spike and predominated at 160-218 and 743-854. Nearly half of spike-specific TCRs reportedly target variant regions that are unmutated in the B.1.351 and B.1.1.7 variants. Two AZD1222 administrations were followed by greater Spike-specific TCR breadth and depth. Donors in the cohort were predominantly white British and more often female, and clonal diversity was possibly underestimated.

CDR3 length: 13 residues. Germline CDR1 is SEHNR and CDR2 is FQNEAQ (reference sequence). V lost 4 bases and J 3 bases, leaving 9 bases between the germline ends. The gene calls are TRBV7-9 and TRBJ2-5, with unresolved D. The sample was peripheral blood, taken on day 0 of MenACWY control vaccination. This clonotype was obtained from an adult in good health. CDR3 in amino acids: CASSSPPKETQYF. In DNA form, the CDR3 reads TGTGCCAGCAGCTCCCCCCCTAAAGAGACCCAGTACTTC.